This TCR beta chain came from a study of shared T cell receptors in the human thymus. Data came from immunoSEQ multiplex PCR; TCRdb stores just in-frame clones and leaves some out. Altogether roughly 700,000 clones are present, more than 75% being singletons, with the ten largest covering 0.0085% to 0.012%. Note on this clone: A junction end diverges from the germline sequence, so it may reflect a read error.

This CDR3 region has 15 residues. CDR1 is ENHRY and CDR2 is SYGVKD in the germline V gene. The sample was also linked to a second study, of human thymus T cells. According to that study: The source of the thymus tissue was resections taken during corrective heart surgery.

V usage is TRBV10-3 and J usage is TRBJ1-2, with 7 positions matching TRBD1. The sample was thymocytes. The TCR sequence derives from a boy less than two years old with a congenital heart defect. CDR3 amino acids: CAIRQGSLANYAAPF. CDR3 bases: TGTGCCATCAGACAGGGGTCCCTAGCTAACTATGCGGCTCCCTTC.